This TCR beta chain was found in a study of T cells in Graves' hyperthyroidism and ophthalmopathy. Whole-study results and caveats: Prediction of ophthalmopathy progression came a median approximately 6.5 months pre-onset. Most thyroid clonotypes expanded above 0.001 were also detected in blood. Stable hyperthyroidism and ophthalmopathy were separated using 13 V-J signatures.

This clonotype was recorded many times. Antigen unknown. The germline gives CDR1 LNHDA, CDR2 SQIVND (reference sequence). Trimming took off 6 bases at V and 0 bases at J, with 11 bases between the two ends. The CDR3 consists of 14 residues. Authors of the study amplified TCR beta CDR3 regions from RNA transcripts. First-round RT-PCR of the TCR CDR3 relied on the HTBI primer set. MiXCR was run by TCRdb on the multiplex PCR reads, yielding one entry per CDR3 protein. The data hold about 50,000 distinct CDR3 sequences, with roughly 49% observed a single time. The clonotype was recovered from a woman aged 30 to 39 with Graves' ophthalmopathy. Sequencing was performed on blood. This chain connects TRBV19 to TRBJ1-1; no clear D. The CDR3 is CASRTPGLNTEAFF. The CDR3, as DNA: TGTGCCAGTAGGACACCGGGGTTGAACACTGAAGCTTTCTTT.